A selection of T cell receptor beta chains follows, all from one sample in a study of blood T cell repertoires in COVID-19. Some clones are missing from TCRdb's copy, which holds only in-frame ones; the method was immunoSEQ multiplex PCR. The sample gives a few hundred thousand clones, around 89% of which show up once; 0.95% to 1.5% is in the top ten. Sequenced material: peripheral blood. All receptors come from a middle-aged man with acute or convalescent COVID-19. CDR3s include the opening cysteine and the closing phenylalanine or tryptophan. D genes are given only for firm matches. The size field is filled for only some rows; it gives once, few, many or a size class.

V gene	clone size	D gene	J gene	CDR3 protein	CDR3 DNA
TRBV15	-	-	TRBJ1-6	CATSRVGWINSPLHF	TGTGCCACCAGCAGAGTGGGCTGGATCAATTCACCCCTCCACTTT
TRBV12-5	-	TRBD1	TRBJ1-4	CASGKVRDSENEKLFF	TGTGCTAGTGGAAAAGTCCGGGACAGCGAAAATGAAAAACTGTTTTTT
TRBV6-4	-	TRBD2	TRBJ2-6	CASSDSYYPAGGPGANVLTF	TGTGCCAGCAGTGACTCGTATTATCCAGCGGGGGGGCCAGGGGCCAACGTCCTGACTTTC
TRBV4-3	-	TRBD2	TRBJ2-3	CASSQNVPTSGGPGDTQYF	TGCGCCAGCAGCCAGAACGTACCGACTAGCGGGGGGCCCGGAGATACGCAGTATTTT
TRBV28	-	-	TRBJ1-6	CASSTDISQNSPLHF	TGTGCCAGCAGTACGGACATAAGCCAAAATTCACCCCTCCACTTT
TRBV9	-	TRBD1	TRBJ1-1	CASSSWTGRETEAFF	TGTGCCAGCAGCTCCTGGACAGGGCGGGAGACTGAAGCTTTCTTT
TRBV28	-	TRBD2	TRBJ2-1	CASSRGLAGEQFF	TGTGCCAGCAGTCGCGGACTAGCGGGTGAGCAGTTCTTC
TRBV2	-	TRBD2	TRBJ2-7	CASSASGGEVEQYF	TGTGCCAGCAGTGCTAGCGGGGGGGAGGTCGAGCAGTACTTC
TRBV5-6	-	-	TRBJ1-4	CASSAPGEPNEKLFF	TGTGCCAGCAGCGCCCCGGGGGAACCCAATGAAAAACTGTTTTTT
TRBV5-6	-	-	TRBJ2-6	CASSHPWGHTLHEANVLTF	TGTGCCAGCAGCCATCCTTGGGGGCACACTCTTCACGAGGCCAACGTCCTGACTTTC
TRBV25-1	-	-	TRBJ2-7	CASSVADEQYF	TGTGCCAGCAGTGTAGCGGACGAGCAGTACTTC
TRBV19	-	-	TRBJ1-5	CASTLGGSNQPQHF	TGTGCCAGTACCTTGGGAGGGAGCAATCAGCCCCAGCATTTT
TRBV5-6	-	-	TRBJ2-3	CASSLLTSSRTDTQYF	TGTGCCAGCAGCTTGCTAACTAGCTCCCGCACAGATACGCAGTATTTT
TRBV6-1	-	-	TRBJ1-3	CASSEAWRAGNTIYF	TGTGCCAGCAGTGAAGCGTGGCGGGCCGGGAACACCATATATTTT
TRBV19	-	-	TRBJ1-1	CASSITGRDTEAFF	TGTGCCAGTAGTATAACAGGGAGGGACACTGAAGCTTTCTTT
TRBV28	-	TRBD2	TRBJ2-3	CASTTPPGTSPFPSDTQYF	TGTGCCAGCACCACACCCCCCGGGACTAGCCCGTTCCCGTCAGATACGCAGTATTTT
TRBV28	-	-	TRBJ1-2	CASSPDFRVYGYTF	TGTGCCAGCAGCCCGGACTTCCGGGTCTATGGCTACACCTTC
TRBV15	-	-	TRBJ1-1	CATSRDFGPGGTEAFF	TGTGCCACCAGCAGAGATTTTGGGCCAGGAGGAACTGAAGCTTTCTTT
TRBV5-4	-	TRBD2	TRBJ2-1	CASSKRTSGGYNNEQFF	TGTGCCAGCAGCAAACGGACTAGCGGGGGATATAACAATGAGCAGTTCTTC
TRBV7-6	-	TRBD2	TRBJ2-1	CASSLSSPGLVINEQFF	TGTGCCAGCAGCTTATCCTCCCCGGGACTAGTAATCAATGAGCAGTTCTTC
TRBV19	many	TRBD1	TRBJ1-2	CASSKQGNYGYTF	TGTGCCAGTAGTAAACAGGGGAACTATGGCTACACCTTC
TRBV4-2	-	TRBD1	TRBJ1-3	CASSQLRQGLGGNTIYF	TGTGCCAGCAGCCAACTCCGACAGGGGTTAGGTGGAAACACCATATATTTT
TRBV30	once	-	TRBJ2-3	CAWSVSGGELADTQYF	TGTGCCTGGAGTGTATCGGGGGGCGAGTTGGCAGATACGCAGTATTTT
TRBV27	-	-	TRBJ1-5	CASSLYQDQPQHF	TGTGCCAGCAGTTTATACCAGGATCAGCCCCAGCATTTT
TRBV28	-	-	TRBJ1-5	CASSGGDGGNQPQHF	TGTGCCAGCAGCGGCGGGGATGGTGGCAATCAGCCCCAGCATTTT
TRBV7-2	-	-	TRBJ1-5	CASSPDRNQPQHF	TGTGCCAGCAGCCCTGACAGGAATCAGCCCCAGCATTTT
TRBV9	-	-	TRBJ1-2	CASSVEEGVGGYTF	TGTGCCAGCAGCGTAGAAGAGGGGGTGGGCGGCTACACCTTC
TRBV12-3/TRBV12-4	-	-	TRBJ1-1	CASSLKRSEAFF	TGTGCCAGCAGTTTAAAGAGGAGTGAAGCTTTCTTT
TRBV29-1	-	TRBD1	TRBJ1-1	CSVEKGSWGQGMNTEAFF	TGCAGCGTTGAAAAGGGGAGTTGGGGACAGGGGATGAACACTGAAGCTTTCTTT
TRBV12-3/TRBV12-4	once	-	TRBJ1-2	CATSQQTNYGYTF	TGTGCCACCTCACAACAGACAAACTATGGCTACACCTTC
TRBV30	-	TRBD1	TRBJ2-7	CAWSVGQGALYEQYF	TGTGCCTGGAGTGTAGGACAGGGGGCATTGTACGAGCAGTACTTC
TRBV5-1	-	-	TRBJ2-6	CASRPTAGANVLTF	TGCGCCAGCAGGCCAACGGCTGGGGCCAACGTCCTGACTTTC
TRBV30	-	-	TRBJ2-7	CAWDSQAGNEQYF	TGTGCCTGGGATTCCCAGGCCGGGAACGAGCAGTACTTC
TRBV5-6	-	-	TRBJ1-3	CASSIQAGSRSGNTIYF	TGTGCCAGCAGCATCCAAGCCGGGTCTCGCTCTGGAAACACCATATATTTT
TRBV30	once	-	TRBJ1-3	CAWISRLGVENTIYF	TGTGCCTGGATTTCGAGACTGGGAGTGGAAAACACCATATATTTT
TRBV10-3	-	TRBD1	TRBJ2-2	CAIRRLFTGGYTGELFF	TGTGCCATCAGGAGGCTTTTTACAGGGGGATACACCGGGGAGCTGTTTTTT
TRBV28	-	TRBD1	TRBJ2-3	CASSPGTGGTDTQYF	TGTGCCAGCAGTCCCGGGACAGGGGGAACAGATACGCAGTATTTT
TRBV14	-	TRBD2	TRBJ2-7	CASSQGLAGLSYEQYF	TGTGCCAGCAGCCAAGGTCTAGCGGGGCTCTCCTACGAGCAGTACTTC
TRBV10-3	-	-	TRBJ1-1	CAISDATGNTEAFF	TGTGCCATCAGTGATGCGACAGGGAACACTGAAGCTTTCTTT
TRBV30	-	-	TRBJ1-5	CAWSEGELSNQPQHF	TGTGCCTGGAGTGAGGGGGAACTGAGCAATCAGCCCCAGCATTTT
TRBV27	-	TRBD2	TRBJ2-1	CASSLSGGSYNEQFF	TGTGCCAGCAGTTTAAGCGGGGGCTCCTACAATGAGCAGTTCTTC
TRBV3-1/TRBV3-2	-	TRBD2	TRBJ2-2	CASSRGSGGTGELFF	TGTGCCAGCAGCCGAGGTAGCGGGGGGACCGGGGAGCTGTTTTTT
TRBV29-1	once	TRBD2	TRBJ2-5	CSVYRRTSGGQETQYF	TGCAGCGTTTATCGAAGGACTAGCGGGGGACAAGAGACCCAGTACTTC
TRBV27	-	-	TRBJ2-7	CASSLDQGTYEQYF	TGTGCCAGCAGTTTGGATCAGGGGACCTACGAGCAGTACTTC
TRBV6-2/TRBV6-3	-	-	TRBJ2-7	CASSRRRLTQAPHEQYF	TGTGCCAGCAGTAGACGGCGCTTAACACAGGCTCCCCACGAGCAGTACTTC
TRBV3-1/TRBV3-2	-	-	TRBJ2-7	CASSQDGRPREQYF	TGTGCCAGCAGCCAAGATGGTCGTCCGAGGGAGCAGTACTTC
TRBV4-1	-	-	TRBJ2-7	CASSQMETMYEQYF	TGCGCCAGCAGCCAAATGGAGACTATGTACGAGCAGTACTTC
TRBV6-6	-	-	TRBJ2-2	CASVYPNTGELFF	TGTGCCAGCGTCTATCCGAACACCGGGGAGCTGTTTTTT
TRBV27	once	-	TRBJ1-6	CASRPDSSYNSPLHF	TGTGCCAGCAGACCAGACAGCTCCTATAATTCACCCCTCCACTTT
TRBV15	-	TRBD1	TRBJ1-6	CATSRDRGGQSLHF	TGTGCCACCAGCAGGGACAGGGGGGGGCAATCCCTCCACTTT
TRBV18	-	-	TRBJ2-1	CASSRASVLLPNEQFF	TGTGCCAGCTCTCGAGCGTCCGTCCTTCTACCCAATGAGCAGTTCTTC